This TCR beta chain originates from a study of radiation and T cells in renal cell carcinoma. Some clones are missing from TCRdb's copy, which holds only in-frame ones; the method was immunoSEQ multiplex PCR. The sample contains more than 95,000 clones, around 81% of which appear only once. Time point here: blood 2 weeks post-SBRT. Treatment in this sample: 15 Gy SBRT to primary tumor, nephrectomy 4 weeks later. V dropped 6 bases and J dropped 4; count of bases not matched to a gene: 5. Germline loops: CDR1 MNHEY, CDR2 SMNVEV (reference sequence). This CDR3 contains 13 residues. With respect to this clone: No antigen is known for it.

Study-wide results and caveats: Without pretreatment biopsies, baseline tumor clonotype presence was undetermined.

The sequence was collected from a man in his fifties or sixties with renal cell carcinoma. The chain carries TRBV27 and TRBJ1-1; 7 bases map to TRBD1. The input for sequencing was blood, taken from a patient whose treatment included radiotherapy and nephrectomy. CDR3 DNA: TGTGCCAGCAGGGGGGGACAGTTCACTGAAGCTTTCTTT. Amino acids: CASRGGQFTEAFF.